This T cell receptor beta chain was sequenced for a study of blood T cell repertoires in COVID-19. Whole-study context: Sources were T cells, B-cell-depleted T cells, or PBMCs; the material itself was cDNA or gDNA.

Here immunoSEQ multiplex PCR was the method, and the copy in TCRdb shows in-frame clones only, minus some. The sample contains 150,000 to 200,000 clones, 75% to 90% of which appear only once. Input material: peripheral blood. The clonotype was recovered from a woman aged 40 to 50 with acute or convalescent COVID-19.

The CDR3 nucleotides read TGTGCCAGCAGTGAAAGGGGTATTGGATCCTACGAGCAGTACTTC. Translation gives CASSERGIGSYEQYF. The chain employs TRBV6-1 and TRBJ2-7, with D possibly matching TRBD1 (5 bases). Trimming cost V 2 bases and J 1 base, with 12 bases left between them. Germline V gene data show CDR1 as MNHNS and CDR2 as SASEGT. The CDR3 loop spans 15 amino acids.